The subject of this entry is one T cell receptor (beta chain). Every bulk PBMC sample received the same 350 ng of DNA. Some clones are missing from TCRdb's copy, which holds only in-frame ones; the method was immunoSEQ multiplex PCR. The table shows some 15,000 clones, with 90% to 95% occurring only once. The record originates from a study of blood T cell dynamics during melanoma immunotherapy. Overall study context: First-line therapy was either pembrolizumab or nivolumab with ipilimumab for metastatic melanoma.

As to time point: pre-treatment baseline. CDR3 length: 15 amino acids. V dropped 4 bases and J dropped 4 bases, with 15 bases sitting between them. The germline V gene has CDR1 SGHRS and CDR2 YFSETQ. The chain has TRBV5-1 and TRBJ1-3; D remains ambiguous. This receptor was taken from a human donor with melanoma. The material sequenced was blood, taken from a patient treated with checkpoint blockade. CDR3 sequence (DNA): TGCGCCAGCAGCAACCGGGAAGAAGGGGGAAACACCATATATTTT. It specifies CASSNREEGGNTIYF.